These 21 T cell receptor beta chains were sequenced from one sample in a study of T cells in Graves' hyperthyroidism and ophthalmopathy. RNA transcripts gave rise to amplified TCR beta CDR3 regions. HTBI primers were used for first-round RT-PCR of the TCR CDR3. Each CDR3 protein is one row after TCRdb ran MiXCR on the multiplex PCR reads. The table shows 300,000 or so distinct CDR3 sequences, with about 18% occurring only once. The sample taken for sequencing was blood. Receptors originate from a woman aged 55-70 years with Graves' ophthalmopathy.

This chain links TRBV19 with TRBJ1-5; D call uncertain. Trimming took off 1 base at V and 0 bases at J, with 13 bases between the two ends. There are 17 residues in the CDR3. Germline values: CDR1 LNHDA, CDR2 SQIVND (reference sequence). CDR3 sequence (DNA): TGTGCCAGTAGTATAGCCCGGGGAACGAGTAGCAATCAGCCCCAGCATTTT. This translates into CASSIARGTSSNQPQHF.

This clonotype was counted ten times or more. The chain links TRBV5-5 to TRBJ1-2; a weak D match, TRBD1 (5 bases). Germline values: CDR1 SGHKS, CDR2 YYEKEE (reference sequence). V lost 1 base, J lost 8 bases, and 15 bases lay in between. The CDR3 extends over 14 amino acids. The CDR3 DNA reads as TGTGCCAGCAGCTTGATGGAGGGGCGCGGGGGCTACACCTTC. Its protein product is CASSLMEGRGGYTF.

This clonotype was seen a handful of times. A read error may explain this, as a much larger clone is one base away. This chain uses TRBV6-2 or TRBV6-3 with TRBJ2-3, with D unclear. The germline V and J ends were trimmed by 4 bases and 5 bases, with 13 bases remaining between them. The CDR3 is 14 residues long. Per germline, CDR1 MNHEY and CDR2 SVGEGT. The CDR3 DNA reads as TGTGCCAGCAGTTGCTCGATCATGCAAGATACGCAGTATTTT. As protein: CASSCSIMQDTQYF.

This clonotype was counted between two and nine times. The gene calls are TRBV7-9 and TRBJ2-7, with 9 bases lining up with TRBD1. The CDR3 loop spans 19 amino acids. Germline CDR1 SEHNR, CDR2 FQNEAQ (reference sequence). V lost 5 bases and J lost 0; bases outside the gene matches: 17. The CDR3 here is CASSPHRGRANSDSYEQYF. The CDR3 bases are TGTGCCAGCAGCCCGCACAGGGGGCGGGCGAATTCGGACTCCTACGAGCAGTACTTC. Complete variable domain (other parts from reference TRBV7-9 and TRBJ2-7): DTGVSQNPRHKITKRGQNVTFRCDPISEHNRLYWYRQTLGQGPEFLTYFQNEAQLEKSRLLSDRFSAERPKGSFSTLEIQRTEQGDSAMYLCASSPHRGRANSDSYEQYFGPGTRLTVT.

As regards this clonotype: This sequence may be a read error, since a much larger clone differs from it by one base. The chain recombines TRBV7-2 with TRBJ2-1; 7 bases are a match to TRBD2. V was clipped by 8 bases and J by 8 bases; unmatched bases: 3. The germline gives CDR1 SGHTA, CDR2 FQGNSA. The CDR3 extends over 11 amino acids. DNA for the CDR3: TGTGCCAGCGCCCTAGCGGATGAGCAGTTCTTC. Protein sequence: CASALADEQFF.

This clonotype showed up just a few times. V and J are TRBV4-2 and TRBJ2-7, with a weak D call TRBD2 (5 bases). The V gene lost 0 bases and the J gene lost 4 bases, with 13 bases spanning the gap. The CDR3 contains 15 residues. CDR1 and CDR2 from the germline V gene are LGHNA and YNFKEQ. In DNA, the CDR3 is TGTGCCAGCAGCCAAGATGCGGGCTCGGGGTACGAGCAGTACTTC. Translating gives CASSQDAGSGYEQYF.

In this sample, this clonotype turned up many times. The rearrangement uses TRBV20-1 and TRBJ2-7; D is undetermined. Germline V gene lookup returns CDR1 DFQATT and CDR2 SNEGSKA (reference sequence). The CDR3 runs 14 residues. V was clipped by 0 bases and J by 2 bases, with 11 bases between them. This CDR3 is CSARDRGWTYEQYF. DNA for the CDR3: TGCAGTGCTAGAGATAGAGGATGGACCTACGAGCAGTACTTC.

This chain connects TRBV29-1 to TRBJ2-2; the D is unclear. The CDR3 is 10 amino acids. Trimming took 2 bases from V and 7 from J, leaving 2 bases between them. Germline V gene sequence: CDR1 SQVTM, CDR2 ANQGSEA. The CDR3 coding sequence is TGCAGCGTTGAATACGGGGAGCTGTTTTTT. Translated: CSVEYGELFF.

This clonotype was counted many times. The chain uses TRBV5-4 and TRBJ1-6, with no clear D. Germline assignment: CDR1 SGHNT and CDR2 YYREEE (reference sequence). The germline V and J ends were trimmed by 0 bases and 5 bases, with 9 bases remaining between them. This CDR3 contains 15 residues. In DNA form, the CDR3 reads TGTGCCAGCAGCTTGGGGTGGGGAGATAATTCACCCCTCCACTTT. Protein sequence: CASSLGWGDNSPLHF. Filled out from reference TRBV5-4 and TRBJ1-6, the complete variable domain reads ETGVTQSPTHLIKTRGQQVTLRCSSQSGHNTVSWYQQALGQGPQFIFQYYREEENGRGNFPPRFSGLQFPNYSSELNVNALELDDSALYLCASSLGWGDNSPLHFGNGTRLTVT.

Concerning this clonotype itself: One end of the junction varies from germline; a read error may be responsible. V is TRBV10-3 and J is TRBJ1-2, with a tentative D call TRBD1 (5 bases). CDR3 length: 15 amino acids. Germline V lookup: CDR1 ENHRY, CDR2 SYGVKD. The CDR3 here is CAISERRASNYAYTF. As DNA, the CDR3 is TGTGCCATCAGTGAGCGCAGGGCTTCTAACTATGCCTACACCTTC.

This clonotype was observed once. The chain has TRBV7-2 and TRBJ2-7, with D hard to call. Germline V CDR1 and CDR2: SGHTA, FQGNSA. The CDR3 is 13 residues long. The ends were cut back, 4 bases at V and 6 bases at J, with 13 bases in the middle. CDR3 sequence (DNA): TGTGCCAGCAGCTCAACAGTTCCCGGCGAGCAGTACTTC. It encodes CASSSTVPGEQYF.

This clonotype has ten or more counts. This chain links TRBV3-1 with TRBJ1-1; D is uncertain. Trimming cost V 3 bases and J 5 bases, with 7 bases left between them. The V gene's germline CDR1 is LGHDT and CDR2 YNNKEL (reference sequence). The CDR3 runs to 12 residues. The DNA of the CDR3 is TGTGCCAGCAGCCATGGAGGGACTGAAGCTTTCTTT. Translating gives CASSHGGTEAFF.

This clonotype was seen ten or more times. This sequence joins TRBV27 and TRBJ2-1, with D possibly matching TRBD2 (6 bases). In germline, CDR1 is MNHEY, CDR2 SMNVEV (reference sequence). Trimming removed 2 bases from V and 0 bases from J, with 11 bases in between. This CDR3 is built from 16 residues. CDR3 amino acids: CASSLTSRSSYNEQFF. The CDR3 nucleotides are TGTGCCAGCAGTTTAACTAGCCGTAGCTCCTACAATGAGCAGTTCTTC.

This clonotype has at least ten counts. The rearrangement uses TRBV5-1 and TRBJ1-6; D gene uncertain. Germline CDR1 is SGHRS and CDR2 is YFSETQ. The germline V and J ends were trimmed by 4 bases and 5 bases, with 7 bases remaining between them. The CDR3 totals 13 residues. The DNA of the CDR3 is TGCGCCAGCAGCGAAATTCATAATTCACCCCTCCACTTT. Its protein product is CASSEIHNSPLHF.

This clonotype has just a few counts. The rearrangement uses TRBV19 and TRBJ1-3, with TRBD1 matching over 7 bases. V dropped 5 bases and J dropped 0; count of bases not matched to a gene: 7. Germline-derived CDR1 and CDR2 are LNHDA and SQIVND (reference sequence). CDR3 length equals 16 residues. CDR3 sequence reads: CASSANRDSSGNTIYF. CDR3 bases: TGTGCCAGTAGTGCGAACCGGGACAGCTCTGGAAACACCATATATTTT.

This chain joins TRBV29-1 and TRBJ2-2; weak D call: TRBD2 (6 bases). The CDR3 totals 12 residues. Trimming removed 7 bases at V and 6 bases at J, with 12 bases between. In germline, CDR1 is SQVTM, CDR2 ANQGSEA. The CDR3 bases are TGCAGCGGGGGCGGAGGGGCCGGGGAGCTGTTTTTT. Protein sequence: CSGGGGAGELFF.

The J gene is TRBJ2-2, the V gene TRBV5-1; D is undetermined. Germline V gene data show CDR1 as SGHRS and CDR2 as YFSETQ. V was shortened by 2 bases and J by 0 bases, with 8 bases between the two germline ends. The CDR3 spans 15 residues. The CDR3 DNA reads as TGCGCCAGCAGCTTTGGTGATACGAACACCGGGGAGCTGTTTTTT. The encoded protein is CASSFGDTNTGELFF. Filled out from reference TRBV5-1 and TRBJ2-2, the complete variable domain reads KAGVTQTPRYLIKTRGQQVTLSCSPISGHRSVSWYQQTPGQGLQFLFEYFSETQRNKGNFPGRFSGRQFSNSRSEMNVSTLELGDSALYLCASSFGDTNTGELFFGEGSRLTVL.

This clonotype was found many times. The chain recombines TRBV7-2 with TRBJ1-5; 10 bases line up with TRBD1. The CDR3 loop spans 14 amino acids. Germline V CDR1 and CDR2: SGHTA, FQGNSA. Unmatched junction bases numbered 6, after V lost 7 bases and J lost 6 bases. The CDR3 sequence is CASTETGGFQPQHF. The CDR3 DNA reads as TGTGCCAGCACCGAGACAGGGGGCTTTCAGCCCCAGCATTTT.

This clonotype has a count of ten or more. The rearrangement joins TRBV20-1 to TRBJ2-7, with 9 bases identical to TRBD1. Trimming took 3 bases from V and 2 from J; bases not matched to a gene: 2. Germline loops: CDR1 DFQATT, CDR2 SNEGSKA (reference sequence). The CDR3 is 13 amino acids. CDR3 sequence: CSASDRGAYEQYF. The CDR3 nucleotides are TGCAGTGCTAGCGACAGGGGGGCCTACGAGCAGTACTTC.

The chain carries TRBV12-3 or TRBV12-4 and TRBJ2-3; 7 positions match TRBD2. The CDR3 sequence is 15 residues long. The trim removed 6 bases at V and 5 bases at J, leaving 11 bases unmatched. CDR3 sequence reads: CASRPLAGVKDTQYF. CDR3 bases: TGTGCCAGCAGACCCTTGGCGGGAGTAAAAGATACGCAGTATTTT.

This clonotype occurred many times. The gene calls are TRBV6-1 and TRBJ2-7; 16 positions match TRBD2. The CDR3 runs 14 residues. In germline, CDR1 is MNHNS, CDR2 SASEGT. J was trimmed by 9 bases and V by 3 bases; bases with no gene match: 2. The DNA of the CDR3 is TGTGCCAGCAGTGAGGGACTAGCGGGAGGGGGGCAGTACTTC. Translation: CASSEGLAGGGQYF.